These 21 T cell receptor beta chains were all obtained from the same sample, sequenced in a study of cytomegalovirus exposure and HLA in healthy donors. Use of 60 Vbeta and 13 Jbeta primers characterized the PCR. Clones were read by immunoSEQ multiplex PCR, and TCRdb kept only the in-frame ones, dropping some. The data contain about 130,000 clones, around 80% of them singletons. Sequencing was done on a sample of PBMCs. The receptors derive from a man under 40 in good health and CMV-seropositive.

This chain links TRBV7-9 with TRBJ1-4; 9 positions match TRBD1. CDR1 is SEHNR, CDR2 FQNEAQ, per germline (reference sequence). The CDR3 loop spans 15 amino acids. V gave up 3 bases and J gave up 8 bases; unmatched junction bases: 7. CDR3: CASSLPRQGVEKLFF. Here the CDR3 DNA reads TGTGCCAGCAGCTTGCCGAGACAGGGGGTAGAAAAACTGTTTTTT.

The V and J genes are TRBV2 and TRBJ1-2, with a possible D match to TRBD1 (5 bases). The CDR3 has 14 amino acids. The germline V gene has CDR1 SNHLY and CDR2 FYNNEI. V shed 3 bases and J shed 7 bases, with 15 bases lying between them. The CDR3 sequence is CASSDLDRSGGYTF. Here the CDR3 DNA reads TGTGCCAGCAGTGATCTTGACAGATCAGGTGGCTACACCTTC.

Only a few counts were recorded for this clone. This CDR3 is CATSRGDNQETQYF. The CDR3 DNA is TGTGCCACCAGCAGAGGGGACAACCAAGAGACCCAGTACTTC. V gene TRBV15 combines with J gene TRBJ2-5; possibly TRBD1 for D (6 bases). V lost 1 base to trimming and J lost 0 bases, with 6 bases between them. The CDR3 spans 14 residues. In germline, CDR1 is LNHNV, CDR2 YYDKDF (reference sequence).

This clone was counted only a few times. The chain has TRBV10-3 and TRBJ1-1, with D possibly TRBD1 on 5 matching bases. This CDR3 region has 16 residues. Trimming removed 7 bases from V and 6 bases from J, with 24 bases in between. The germline V gene encodes CDR1 ENHRY and CDR2 SYGVKD. CDR3 region: CAITGTAGSNAAEAFF. The CDR3 DNA follows: TGTGCCATCACCGGGACTGCGGGGTCAAATGCTGCTGAAGCTTTCTTT.

The V gene is TRBV30, the J gene TRBJ2-3; 15 bases map to TRBD2. The ends lost 0 bases at V and 3 bases at J; junction bases unmatched: 13. The germline V gene encodes CDR1 GTSNPN and CDR2 SVGIG (reference sequence). This CDR3 is 20 amino acids long. The CDR3 protein is CAWSVLWGLAGGLSTDTQYF. The CDR3 nucleotides are TGTGCCTGGAGTGTACTTTGGGGACTAGCGGGAGGCCTATCTACAGATACGCAGTATTTT.

This chain links TRBV5-6 with TRBJ2-1; no clear D gene. V lost 0 bases to trimming and J lost 1 base, with 2 bases between them. The germline gives CDR1 SGHDT, CDR2 YYEEEE. The CDR3 extends over 13 amino acids. For the CDR3, the DNA is TGTGCCAGCAGCTTGGCTTCCTACAATGAGCAGTTCTTC. Its protein is CASSLASYNEQFF.

The V call is TRBV2, the J call TRBJ1-5, with 7 bases aligning to TRBD1. Germline trimming cut 8 bases from V and 4 bases from J; bases unmatched to any gene: 8. The CDR3 sequence is 14 residues long. Germline CDR1 and CDR2: SNHLY and FYNNEI. CDR3 in DNA: TGTGCCAGCCGGGACAGAAATCCAAATCAGCCCCAGCATTTT. Translated: CASRDRNPNQPQHF.

This clone was observed a few times. The rearrangement links TRBV6-4 to TRBJ2-3; a possible D gene is TRBD1 (7 bases). The CDR3 has 14 residues. V gave up 2 bases and J gave up 4 bases, with 10 bases separating them. Per germline, CDR1 MRHNA and CDR2 SNTAGT. CDR3 loop: CASSDTGEADTQYF. The DNA for the CDR3 is TGTGCCAGCAGTGACACAGGGGAGGCAGATACGCAGTATTTT.

The chain recombines TRBV7-2 with TRBJ2-1, with 7 nucleotides matching TRBD1. The CDR3 is 17 residues long. V lost 3 bases, J lost 4 bases, and 12 bases stayed unmatched. The V gene's germline CDR1 is SGHTA and CDR2 FQGNSA. CDR3 sequence: CASSFTGLGQLYNEQFF. The CDR3 DNA reads as TGTGCCAGCAGCTTTACGGGGTTGGGACAGCTATACAATGAGCAGTTCTTC.

V and J are TRBV28 and TRBJ1-3; D perhaps matches TRBD1 (5 bases). From germline, CDR1 is MDHEN and CDR2 SYDVKM. There are 15 residues in the CDR3. Trimming cost V 5 bases and J 0 bases, with 11 bases left between them. As DNA, the CDR3 is TGTGCCAGCAGTACAGGCCAGAACTCTGGAAACACCATATATTTT. The encoded protein is CASSTGQNSGNTIYF.

This chain joins TRBV19 and TRBJ1-1, with 7 positions matching TRBD1. Looked up from germline, CDR1 is LNHDA and CDR2 is SQIVND (reference sequence). This CDR3 has 14 residues. After removal of 4 bases from V and 3 bases from J, the junction contained 5 bases not matched to a gene. CDR3 coding DNA: TGTGCCAGTAGTACACTCACAGGGGACACTGAAGCTTTCTTT. Translated: CASSTLTGDTEAFF.

V and J are TRBV4-2 and TRBJ2-5, with 7 bases matching TRBD2. The germline gives CDR1 LGHNA, CDR2 YNFKEQ. Trimming removed 10 bases from V and 4 bases from J; junction bases left unmatched: 12. This CDR3 contains 14 residues. CDR3 DNA sequence: TGTGCCACCAGAGGGGCGGGAGCGGGAGAGACCCAGTACTTC. Amino acid sequence: CATRGAGAGETQYF.

CDR3 in amino acids: CASSSLLTGGDQFF. The DNA for the CDR3 is TGTGCCAGCAGTTCCCTCCTAACAGGGGGCGACCAGTTCTTC. This rearrangement joins TRBV6-1 to TRBJ2-1; TRBD1 matches at 9 bases. The V gene's germline CDR1 is MNHNS and CDR2 SASEGT. With V trimmed by 5 bases and J by 13 bases, 12 bases remained unmatched. The CDR3 covers 14 residues.

The rearrangement joins TRBV15 to TRBJ2-7; D not certain. There are 13 residues in the CDR3. Trimming took off 8 bases at V and 0 bases at J, with 11 bases between the two ends. The germline V gene encodes CDR1 LNHNV and CDR2 YYDKDF (reference sequence). The CDR3 is CATSPGISYEQYF. As DNA, the CDR3 is TGTGCCACCTCTCCAGGCATCTCCTACGAGCAGTACTTC.

As for this clone: This CDR3 is also generated by other DNA sequences in the sample. The chain recombines TRBV6-5 with TRBJ1-5; no clear D gene. Germline CDR1 MNHEY, CDR2 SVGAGI. There are 13 residues in the CDR3. V gave up 0 bases and J gave up 6 bases, with 6 bases separating them. Written as DNA, the CDR3 is TGTGCCAGCAGTTACTCTAGCGGTCAGCCCCAGCATTTT. Encoded protein: CASSYSSGQPQHF.

The chain is built from TRBV21-1 and TRBJ2-7; TRBD1, the D gene given by the table, was not confirmed from the DNA. TRBV21-1 is a pseudogene locus. The CDR3 covers 19 residues. CDR3 loop: CASSIEEKRRQKNSYEQYF. As DNA, the CDR3 is TGTGCCAGCAGCATAGAGGAGAAGAGGAGACAGAAGAATTCCTACGAGCAGTACTTC.

The chain joins TRBV30 to TRBJ1-2; TRBD1 matches at 10 bases. Germline V gives CDR1 GTSNPN, CDR2 SVGIG (reference sequence). The V segment lost 3 bases and the J segment 0 bases; nucleotides outside the gene matches: 7. The CDR3 has 16 amino acids. CDR3 loop: CAWRRGQGLANYGYTF. The DNA of the CDR3 is TGTGCCTGGAGAAGGGGACAGGGGCTGGCTAACTATGGCTACACCTTC.

This chain joins TRBV7-2 and TRBJ2-7; 10 nucleotides align to TRBD1. Germline V CDR1 and CDR2: SGHTA, FQGNSA. The V gene end was trimmed by 5 bases and the J gene end by 1 base; junction bases not matched to a gene: 8. This CDR3 contains 16 residues. CDR3 DNA: TGTGCCAGCAGCGATGTTAGGACAGGGGGATCCTACGAGCAGTACTTC. Encoded protein: CASSDVRTGGSYEQYF. The entire variable domain, with the rest obtained from reference TRBV7-2 and TRBJ2-7, is as follows: GAGVSQSPSNKVTEKGKDVELRCDPISGHTALYWYRQSLGQGLEFLIYFQGNSAPDKSGLPSDRFSAERTGGSVSTLTIQRTQQEDSAVYLCASSDVRTGGSYEQYFGPGTRLTVT.

The rearrangement links TRBV7-9 to TRBJ2-7; D perhaps matches TRBD2 (5 bases). Germline loops: CDR1 SEHNR, CDR2 FQNEAQ (reference sequence). This CDR3 region has 18 residues. The V gene lost 4 bases and the J gene lost 9 bases, with 31 bases spanning the gap. CDR3 coding DNA: TGTGCCAGCAGCTCCCCGCCGGACTTAGCGCAGGTACCTACGAGGCAGTACTTC. As protein: CASSSPPDLAQVPTRQYF.

This clone showed up just a few times. The chain has TRBV29-1 and TRBJ2-1, with D possibly TRBD2 on 6 matching bases. Looked up from germline, CDR1 is SQVTM and CDR2 is ANQGSEA. The V and J ends lost 4 bases and 0 bases respectively, with 13 bases between them. CDR3 length: 15 residues. The CDR3, as DNA: TGCAGCGTTGCGGGAGCGATTTACTCCTACAATGAGCAGTTCTTC. Translated, it gives CSVAGAIYSYNEQFF.

V gene TRBV4-2 combines with J gene TRBJ1-1; a weak D match, TRBD1 (6 bases). CDR3 size: 16 residues. V was cut by 2 bases and J by 5 bases, with 18 bases left in between. Germline V gene data show CDR1 as LGHNA and CDR2 as YNFKEQ. CDR3 loop: CASSQRGGGRRTEAFF. CDR3 sequence (DNA): TGTGCCAGCAGCCAAAGGGGAGGGGGGCGACGAACTGAAGCTTTCTTT.